These 8 T cell receptor beta chains were sequenced from one sample in a study of PD-L1 blockade in urothelial cancer listed by TCRdb under 2017. The library was obtained by the immunoSEQ multiplex PCR assay. TCRdb provides this immuneACCESS table in a form limited to in-frame rearrangements. Some clones are lacking; in checked studies, under half of them reflect an unresolved V gene, and why the rest are absent is not known. Present in this sample are about 38,000 clones, over 75% of which were seen just once. The ten largest clones capture less than 20% of the sample. The specimen comprised PBMCs, sampled around atezolizumab (anti-PD-L1) treatment. These receptors were collected from a man aged 55 to 70 with urothelial cancer.

The rearrangement uses TRBV19 and TRBJ2-7; 7 bases are shared with TRBD1. This CDR3 spans 15 amino acids. V trimming: 5 bases; J trimming: 2 bases; junction bases outside the gene matches: 9. The germline V gene has CDR1 LNHDA and CDR2 SQIVND (reference sequence). The CDR3 bases are TGTGCCAGTAGTGCCAGACAGGGAGTAACCTACGAGCAGTACTTC. This translates into CASSARQGVTYEQYF.

V gene TRBV9 combines with J gene TRBJ2-1; 15 bases are a match to TRBD2. The CDR3 is made up of 17 amino acids. Germline values: CDR1 SGDLS, CDR2 YYNGEE. Losses at the gene ends were 5 bases for V and 8 bases for J; bases not matched to a gene: 11. The CDR3 region is CASSDGTSGGPAHEQFF. CDR3 DNA sequence: TGTGCCAGCAGTGACGGGACTAGCGGGGGGCCCGCTCATGAGCAGTTCTTC.

This rearrangement joins TRBV5-1 to TRBJ2-6; 7 nucleotides agree with TRBD1. In germline, CDR1 is SGHRS, CDR2 YFSETQ. V shed 3 bases and J 0 bases; nucleotides not matched to a gene: 3. The CDR3 length is 16 residues. Here the CDR3 reads CASSSTGSSGANVLTF. CDR3 nucleotide sequence: TGCGCCAGCAGCTCGACAGGGAGCTCTGGGGCCAACGTCCTGACTTTC.

A word on this clone: At one boundary the junction diverges from the germline segment, which might be a read error. In DNA, the CDR3 is TGTGCTAGCAGGTACGGGGAGGCATACGAGCAGTACTTC. Translated, it gives CASRYGEAYEQYF. V and J are TRBV6-8 and TRBJ2-7; TRBD2 is a possible D gene (6 bases). The germline V gene has CDR1 MNHGY and CDR2 SAAAGT. There are 13 residues in the CDR3.

The rearrangement links TRBV9 to TRBJ2-1; no clear D gene. V lost 3 bases and J 10 bases, leaving 17 bases between the germline ends. CDR3 length equals 14 residues. Germline V gene lookup returns CDR1 SGDLS and CDR2 YYNGEE. CDR3 amino acids: CASSEPPDGQEQFF. CDR3 nucleotides: TGTGCCAGCAGCGAGCCCCCCGATGGGCAGGAGCAGTTCTTC.

In its sample, this clone was seen a few times. V gene TRBV6-1 combines with J gene TRBJ1-2; no clear D. Trimming removed 2 bases from V and 5 bases from J, with 9 bases in between. CDR3 length: 13 amino acids. From germline, CDR1 is MNHNS and CDR2 SASEGT. CDR3 DNA: TGTGCCAGCAGTGAATGGGGAGGGTATGGCTACACCTTC. Translating it yields CASSEWGGYGYTF.

J is TRBJ2-3 and V is TRBV5-6, with TRBD1 as a possible D gene (6 bases). The length of the CDR3 is 14 residues. V was trimmed by 0 bases and J by 6 bases, leaving 11 bases between them. Germline loops: CDR1 SGHDT, CDR2 YYEEEE. CDR3 coding DNA: TGTGCCAGCAGCTTGGACCAGGGGTCGGATACGCAGTATTTT. This translates into CASSLDQGSDTQYF.

The chain uses TRBV27 and TRBJ2-7, with 7 nucleotides matching TRBD1. The junction had 11 bases not matched to a gene; V was cut back by 2 bases and J by 1 base. There are 17 residues in the CDR3. CDR1 MNHEY and CDR2 SMNVEV come from the germline V gene (reference sequence). CDR3 DNA sequence: TGTGCCAGCAGTTTACTCCGGGACAGTCCTAGGTCCTACGAGCAGTACTTC. Protein product: CASSLLRDSPRSYEQYF.